This TCR beta chain appears in the sequencing data of a study of shared clonotypes between healthy human individuals. Study results and limitations: The authors sampled blood alone, and tissue repertoires likely differ. Generation probability values for non-shared clonotypes were lower than those for clonotypes shared by all four donors.

The CDR3 extends over 15 amino acids. From germline, CDR1 is LNHDA and CDR2 SQIVND (reference sequence). The germline V and J ends were trimmed by 3 bases and 2 bases, with 11 bases remaining between them. Remarks on this clone: What it binds is unknown.

Study donors comprised healthy, HIV-negative adults devoid of recent acute infection or vaccination. TCRdb's copy holds only in-frame clones and misses some; the assay was immunoSEQ multiplex PCR. The sample yields 2 million to 3 million clones, more than 85% seen once. Sequencing input: naive CD4+ T cells from PBMCs. Regarding subset: CD45RA+ positively selected. The chain carries TRBV19 and TRBJ1-5; TRBD1 might be the D (5 bases). This clonotype was obtained from a man younger than 35 in good health. Some clones in this sample may be carry-over from other donors' samples. The CDR3 bases are TGTGCCAGTAGTATGGGACTTCGAGGCAATCAGCCCCAGCATTTT. Translation: CASSMGLRGNQPQHF. Filled out from reference TRBV19 and TRBJ1-5, the complete variable domain reads DGGITQSPKYLFRKEGQNVTLSCEQNLNHDAMYWYRQDPGQGLRLIYYSQIVNDFQKGDIAEGYSVSREKKESFPLTVTSAQKNPTAFYLCASSMGLRGNQPQHFGDGTRLSIL.